This TCR beta chain was profiled in a study of blood T cell repertoires in COVID-19. Study overall: COVID-19 samples, acute and convalescent, were from the United States, Italy and Spain.

V dropped 0 bases and J dropped 4; count of bases not matched to a gene: 3. Looked up from germline, CDR1 is MGHRA and CDR2 is YSYEKL. This CDR3 is 15 amino acids long. Those enrolled in Seattle joined during active infection and were followed longitudinally afterward. Some clones are missing from TCRdb's copy, which holds only in-frame ones; the method was immunoSEQ multiplex PCR. The table shows around 150,000 clones, with about 83% occurring only once. This receptor was taken from a woman between 70 and 85 years old with COVID-19, enrolled during active disease. This chain uses TRBV4-1 with TRBJ2-1; 7 nucleotides line up with TRBD1. Sequencing was performed on peripheral blood. The CDR3 protein is CASSQEGTAYNEQFF. The CDR3 nucleotides read TGCGCCAGCAGCCAAGAGGGGACAGCTTACAATGAGCAGTTCTTC.